The rows below give T cell receptor beta chains drawn from one sample of a study of blood T cell repertoires in COVID-19. Sequencing was performed with immunoSEQ multiplex PCR; in TCRdb, only in-frame clones are kept and a portion is missing. The table lists about 310,000 clones, around nine tenths of them singletons. Sequencing was carried out using PBMCs or T cells enriched from blood (not recorded which). These receptors came from a woman in her thirties or forties who had recovered from COVID-19. Each CDR3 is given with its conserved first and last residue. The D gene is left open where the match is weak. Clone size appears in some rows only: once, few, many, or a class for an expanded clone.

>17|TRBV6-2/TRBV6-3|.|TRBJ2-5|TRBD2
TGTGCCAGCAGTTACCCCGAGGTAGCGGGGAACCAAGAGACCCAGTACTTC
CASSYPEVAGNQETQYF
>15|TRBV19|once|TRBJ2-2|.
TGTGCCAGTACCAGGCGGGATTTGAACACCGGGGAGCTGTTTTTT
CASTRRDLNTGELFF
>15|TRBV5-8|.|TRBJ1-5|.
TGTGCCAGCACCTTACTACGGGGGACGGGGCAGCCCCAGCATTTT
CASTLLRGTGQPQHF
>18|TRBV5-1|.|TRBJ2-3|.
TGCGCCAGCAGCTTGCAAGCGGGCGACAGTTTAAGCACAGATACGCAGTATTTT
CASSLQAGDSLSTDTQYF
>15|TRBV11-2|.|TRBJ1-1|.
TGTGCCAGCAGCCCCCGGACAGCCTTGAACACTGAAGCTTTCTTT
CASSPRTALNTEAFF
>15|TRBV11-3|.|TRBJ2-1|TRBD2
TGTGCCAGCAGTCGTGGACTAGCCCCATACAATGAGCAGTTCTTC
CASSRGLAPYNEQFF
>15|TRBV11-2|.|TRBJ1-5|.
TGTGCCAGCAGCCCCAACAGGAATAGCAATCAGCCCCAGCATTTT
CASSPNRNSNQPQHF
>13|TRBV29-1|.|TRBJ2-7|.
TGCAGCGTTGCTACAGGAGCCGCCGACGAGCAGTACTTC
CSVATGAADEQYF
>13|TRBV29-1|.|TRBJ1-1|.
TGCAGCGTTGTAGGGGTCGTGAACACTGAAGCTTTCTTT
CSVVGVVNTEAFF
>14|TRBV2|.|TRBJ2-1|TRBD1
TGTGCCAGCAGTGAACGGGGACAGGGGGAACGATGGTTCTTC
CASSERGQGERWFF
>15|TRBV28|.|TRBJ2-7|TRBD1
TGTGCCAGCAGTTTAGGGGGGACAGGGCGAATAAAGCAGTACTTC
CASSLGGTGRIKQYF
>15|TRBV6-5|.|TRBJ1-2|.
TGTGCCAGCGTGACAGTACAGGGAACTAACTATGGCTACACCTTC
CASVTVQGTNYGYTF
>15|TRBV27|.|TRBJ2-5|TRBD2
TGTGCCAGCAGTGGGGGTAGCGGGCCACTAGAGACCCAGTACTTC
CASSGGSGPLETQYF
>15|TRBV11-3|few|TRBJ1-1|TRBD1
TGTGCCAGCAGCTCCCAAACAGGGGAAGGCCCTGAAGCTTTCTTT
CASSSQTGEGPEAFF
>15|TRBV7-3|.|TRBJ2-5|.
TGTGCCAGCAGCTTGAGGGCAGGTGCTCAAGAGACCCAGTACTTC
CASSLRAGAQETQYF
>13|TRBV7-9|.|TRBJ2-3|.
TGTGCCAGCAGCGTCCCTTTGGCCGATACGCAGTATTTT
CASSVPLADTQYF
>16|TRBV15|once|TRBJ2-7|TRBD2
TGTGCCACCAGCAGAGTTGAGGCGGGAGACCACTACGAGCAGTACTTC
CATSRVEAGDHYEQYF
>10|TRBV30|.|TRBJ2-7|.
TGTGCCTGGGGACTCTACGAGCAGTACTTC
CAWGLYEQYF
>16|TRBV9|.|TRBJ1-6|.
TGTGCCAGCAGCCCGAGGGGACAAGCTAATAATTCACCCCTCCACTTT
CASSPRGQANNSPLHF
>15|TRBV7-8|.|TRBJ2-1|TRBD2
TGTGCCAGCAGCCCCGTTGGGGGGGGAGAATTTGAGCAGTTCTTC
CASSPVGGGEFEQFF
>15|TRBV2|.|TRBJ1-5|.
TGTGCCAGCACCACCGGCAGGTTCGGCAATCAGCCCCAGCATTTT
CASTTGRFGNQPQHF
>9|TRBV28|.|TRBJ1-6|.
TGTGCCAGTGGCTTCACCCTCCACTTT
CASGFTLHF
>14|TRBV5-3|.|TRBJ1-5|.
TGTGCCAGAAGCTTGGTCAGGATGAATCAGCCCCAGCATTTT
CARSLVRMNQPQHF
>15|TRBV3-1/TRBV3-2|.|TRBJ1-2|TRBD1
TGTGCCAGCAGCCAAGAGGGGGGACAGCCTTATGGCTACACCTTC
CASSQEGGQPYGYTF
>15|TRBV7-8|once|TRBJ2-3|TRBD1
TGTGCCAGCAGCTTTACAGGGGTGTTCACAGATACGCAGTATTTT
CASSFTGVFTDTQYF
>14|TRBV18|.|TRBJ2-7|TRBD1
TGTGCCAGCTCGGGACAGGGGGACTCCTACGAGCAGTACTTC
CASSGQGDSYEQYF
>17|TRBV3-1/TRBV3-2|.|TRBJ1-2|TRBD1
TGTGCCAGCAGCCAGGCCGGGGACAGGGGAAATTCAGGGGGCTACACCTTC
CASSQAGDRGNSGGYTF
>15|TRBV5-4|.|TRBJ2-3|TRBD2
TGTGCCAGCAGCTCACCGGGACTAGCGGGGGATACGCAGTATTTT
CASSSPGLAGDTQYF
>14|TRBV30|.|TRBJ1-3|TRBD1
TGTGCCTGGGCCCTGACAGGGGGTGGAAACACCATATATTTT
CAWALTGGGNTIYF
>14|TRBV28|.|TRBJ1-2|.
TGTGCCAGCTCCGCGGGGGCGCAGTGGTATGGCTACACCTTC
CASSAGAQWYGYTF
>13|TRBV7-3|.|TRBJ2-3|.
TGTGCCAGCAGCCACGGGAGCACAGATACGCAGTATTTT
CASSHGSTDTQYF
>13|TRBV10-3|.|TRBJ2-7|TRBD2
TGTGCCATCAGTCCGTCGGGGGGGCACGAGCAGTACTTC
CAISPSGGHEQYF
>15|TRBV7-8|.|TRBJ1-3|TRBD1
TGTGCCAGCAGTCCGACAGGGGAGGCGGGAAACACCATATATTTT
CASSPTGEAGNTIYF
>16|TRBV7-9|.|TRBJ2-1|TRBD2
TGTGCCAGCAGCTTAGTAACTAGCGGGAGAGGCGATGAGCAGTTCTTC
CASSLVTSGRGDEQFF
>14|TRBV6-2/TRBV6-3|.|TRBJ2-1|TRBD1
TGTGCCAGCAGCGAGGGGGCGAAATACAATGAGCAGTTCTTC
CASSEGAKYNEQFF
>15|TRBV7-8|many|TRBJ2-7|.
TGTGCCAACAGCCCCTTGGACAGTAATTCCTACGAGCAGTACTTC
CANSPLDSNSYEQYF
>13|TRBV28|.|TRBJ1-6|.
TGTGCCACCAACCAAGGGGATCTTTCACCCCTCCACTTT
CATNQGDLSPLHF
>13|TRBV7-2|.|TRBJ1-2|TRBD1
TGTGCCAGCAGCTCCCAGGGGGCTAGTGGCTACACCTTC
CASSSQGASGYTF
>14|TRBV5-1|once|TRBJ1-1|.
TGCGCCAGCAGCGTGACAGCCCCCCTCACTGAAGCTTTCTTT
CASSVTAPLTEAFF
>15|TRBV2|.|TRBJ1-5|TRBD1
TGTGCCAGCACCGAACTGGACAGGGTGGCACAGCCCCAGCATTTT
CASTELDRVAQPQHF
>15|TRBV5-1|.|TRBJ1-4|.
TGCGCCAGCAGCTTGGCTGGGGGGTCAGGCGAAAAACTGTTTTTT
CASSLAGGSGEKLFF
>12|TRBV29-1|.|TRBJ2-1|.
TGCAGCAGTACTAGTTTCCACAATGAGCAGTTCTTC
CSSTSFHNEQFF